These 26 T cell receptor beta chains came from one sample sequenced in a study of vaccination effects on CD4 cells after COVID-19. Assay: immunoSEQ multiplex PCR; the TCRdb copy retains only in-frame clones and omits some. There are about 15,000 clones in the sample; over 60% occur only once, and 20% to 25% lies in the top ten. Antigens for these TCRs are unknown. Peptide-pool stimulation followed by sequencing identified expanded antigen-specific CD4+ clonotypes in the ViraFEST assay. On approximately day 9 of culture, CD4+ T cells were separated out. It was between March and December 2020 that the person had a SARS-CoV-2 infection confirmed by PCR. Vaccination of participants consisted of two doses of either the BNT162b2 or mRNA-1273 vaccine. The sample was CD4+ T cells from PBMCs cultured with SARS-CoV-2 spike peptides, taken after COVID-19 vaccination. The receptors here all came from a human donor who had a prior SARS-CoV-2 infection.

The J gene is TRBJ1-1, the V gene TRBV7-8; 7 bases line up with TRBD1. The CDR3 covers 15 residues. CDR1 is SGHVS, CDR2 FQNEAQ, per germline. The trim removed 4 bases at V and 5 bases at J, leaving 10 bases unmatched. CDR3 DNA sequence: TGTGCCAGCAGCTCTACGACAGGGTTGGGGACTGAAGCTTTCTTT. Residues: CASSSTTGLGTEAFF.

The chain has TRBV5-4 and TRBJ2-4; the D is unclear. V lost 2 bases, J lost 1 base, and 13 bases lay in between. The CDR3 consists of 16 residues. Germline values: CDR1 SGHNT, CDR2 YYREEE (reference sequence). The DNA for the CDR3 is TGTGCCAGCAGCTTTGGCAGGCCGTTGGCCAAAAACATTCAGTACTTC. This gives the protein CASSFGRPLAKNIQYF. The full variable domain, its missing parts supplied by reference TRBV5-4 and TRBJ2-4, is ETGVTQSPTHLIKTRGQQVTLRCSSQSGHNTVSWYQQALGQGPQFIFQYYREEENGRGNFPPRFSGLQFPNYSSELNVNALELDDSALYLCASSFGRPLAKNIQYFGAGTRLSVL.

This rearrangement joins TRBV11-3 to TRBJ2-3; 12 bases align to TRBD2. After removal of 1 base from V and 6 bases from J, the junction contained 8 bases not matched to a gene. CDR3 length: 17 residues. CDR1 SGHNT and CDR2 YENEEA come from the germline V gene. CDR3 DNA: TGTGCCAGCAGCTTAGTTCCCGGGACTAGCGGGTTTGATACGCAGTATTTT. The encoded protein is CASSLVPGTSGFDTQYF.

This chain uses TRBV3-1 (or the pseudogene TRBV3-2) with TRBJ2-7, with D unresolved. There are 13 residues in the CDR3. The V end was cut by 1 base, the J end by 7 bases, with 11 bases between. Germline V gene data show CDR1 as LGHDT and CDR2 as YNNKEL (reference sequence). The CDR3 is CASSQGPVNEQYF. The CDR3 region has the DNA TGTGCCAGCAGCCAAGGGCCTGTAAATGAGCAGTACTTC.

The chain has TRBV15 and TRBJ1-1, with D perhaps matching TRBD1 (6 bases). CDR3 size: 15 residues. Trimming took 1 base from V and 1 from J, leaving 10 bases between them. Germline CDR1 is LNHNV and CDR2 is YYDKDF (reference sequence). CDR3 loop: CATSRVQGENTEAFF. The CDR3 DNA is TGTGCCACCAGCAGAGTACAGGGCGAGAACACTGAAGCTTTCTTT.

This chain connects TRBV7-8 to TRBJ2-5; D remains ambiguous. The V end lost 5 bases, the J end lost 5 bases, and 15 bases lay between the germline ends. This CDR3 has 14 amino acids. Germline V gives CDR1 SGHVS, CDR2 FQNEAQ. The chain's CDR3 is CASSLHLGWETQYF. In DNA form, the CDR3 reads TGTGCCAGCAGCCTCCACCTCGGATGGGAGACCCAGTACTTC.

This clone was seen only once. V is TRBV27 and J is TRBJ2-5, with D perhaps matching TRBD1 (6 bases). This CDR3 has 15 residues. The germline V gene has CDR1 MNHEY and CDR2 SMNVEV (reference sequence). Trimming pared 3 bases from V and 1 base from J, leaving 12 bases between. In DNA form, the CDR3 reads TGTGCCAGCAGTTTGGGGTACAGGGCCCAAGAGACCCAGTACTTC. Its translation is CASSLGYRAQETQYF.

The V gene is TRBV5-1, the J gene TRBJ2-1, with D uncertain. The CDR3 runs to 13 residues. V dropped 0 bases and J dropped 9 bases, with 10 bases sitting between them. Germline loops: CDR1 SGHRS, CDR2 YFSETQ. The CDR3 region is CASSLAVAGEQFF. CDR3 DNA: TGCGCCAGCAGCTTGGCAGTGGCTGGTGAGCAGTTCTTC.

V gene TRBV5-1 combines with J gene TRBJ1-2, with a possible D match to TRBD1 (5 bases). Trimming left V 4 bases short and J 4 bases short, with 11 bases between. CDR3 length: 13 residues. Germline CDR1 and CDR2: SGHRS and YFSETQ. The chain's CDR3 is CASSGGAPYGYTF. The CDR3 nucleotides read TGCGCCAGCAGCGGGGGAGCCCCCTATGGCTACACCTTC.

CDR3 in amino acids: CASSGPGQGYGYTF. CDR3 nucleotide sequence: TGTGCCAGCAGTGGACCGGGACAGGGGTATGGCTACACCTTC. The chain joins TRBV2 to TRBJ1-2; TRBD1 matches 10 bases. Germline trimming cut 4 bases from V and 5 bases from J; bases unmatched to any gene: 4. CDR3 length: 14 amino acids. CDR1 and CDR2 (germline): SNHLY, FYNNEI.

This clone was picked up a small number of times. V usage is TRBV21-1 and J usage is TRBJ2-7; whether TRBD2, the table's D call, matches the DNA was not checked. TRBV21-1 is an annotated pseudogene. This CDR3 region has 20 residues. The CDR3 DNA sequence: TGTGCCAGCAGCAAAGATGGTCCAGGGGGACGGCTAGCGGGAAGTAGCGAGCAGTACTTC. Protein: CASSKDGPGGRLAGSSEQYF.

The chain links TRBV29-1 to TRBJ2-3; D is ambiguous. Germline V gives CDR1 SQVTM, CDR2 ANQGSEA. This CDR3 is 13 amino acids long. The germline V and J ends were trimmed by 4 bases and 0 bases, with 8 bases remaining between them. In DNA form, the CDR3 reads TGCAGCGTTGCGTCTAGAAGCACAGATACGCAGTATTTT. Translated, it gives CSVASRSTDTQYF.

The CDR3 reads CASSLVSGGAGTEAFF. DNA for the CDR3: TGTGCCAGCAGCTTGGTTTCGGGAGGGGCGGGCACTGAAGCTTTCTTT. This chain connects TRBV5-4 to TRBJ1-1, with D maybe TRBD1 (5 bases). CDR3 length equals 16 residues. With 0 bases removed from V and 4 bases from J, the gap between germline ends came to 16 bases. Per the germline V gene, CDR1 is SGHNT and CDR2 is YYREEE (reference sequence).

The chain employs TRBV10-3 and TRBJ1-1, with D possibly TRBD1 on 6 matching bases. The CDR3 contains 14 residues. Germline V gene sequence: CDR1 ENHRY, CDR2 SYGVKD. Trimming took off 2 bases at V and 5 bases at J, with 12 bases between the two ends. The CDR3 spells CAISENRVDTEAFF. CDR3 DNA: TGTGCCATCAGTGAGAACAGGGTAGATACTGAAGCTTTCTTT.

The CDR3 reads CASSLGTFRQYF. The CDR3 DNA is TGTGCCAGCAGCCTGGGGACATTTAGGCAGTACTTC. V gene TRBV7-9 combines with J gene TRBJ2-7; TRBD1 might be the D (6 bases). The CDR3 has 12 residues. Looked up from germline, CDR1 is SEHNR and CDR2 is FQNEAQ (reference sequence). The germline V and J ends were trimmed by 5 bases and 9 bases, with 14 bases remaining between them.

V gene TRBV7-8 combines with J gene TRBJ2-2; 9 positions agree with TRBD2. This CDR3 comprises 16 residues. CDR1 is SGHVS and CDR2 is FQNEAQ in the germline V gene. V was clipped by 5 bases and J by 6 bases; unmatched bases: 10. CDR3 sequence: CASSSKRGVPAGELFF. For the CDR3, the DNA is TGTGCCAGCAGCAGTAAGCGGGGGGTCCCGGCCGGGGAGCTGTTTTTT.

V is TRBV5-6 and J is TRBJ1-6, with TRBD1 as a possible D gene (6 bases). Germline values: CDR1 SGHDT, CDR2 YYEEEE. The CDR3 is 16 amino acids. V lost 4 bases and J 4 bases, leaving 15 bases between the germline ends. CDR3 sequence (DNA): TGTGCCAGCAGCCCAGCCGGGGGCCGATATAATTCACCCCTCCACTTT. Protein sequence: CASSPAGGRYNSPLHF.

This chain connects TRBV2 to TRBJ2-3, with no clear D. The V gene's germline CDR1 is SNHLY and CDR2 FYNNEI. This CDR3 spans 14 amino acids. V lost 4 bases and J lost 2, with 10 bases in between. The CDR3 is CASSVSPHTDTQYF. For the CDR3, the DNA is TGTGCCAGCAGTGTTTCACCCCACACAGATACGCAGTATTTT.

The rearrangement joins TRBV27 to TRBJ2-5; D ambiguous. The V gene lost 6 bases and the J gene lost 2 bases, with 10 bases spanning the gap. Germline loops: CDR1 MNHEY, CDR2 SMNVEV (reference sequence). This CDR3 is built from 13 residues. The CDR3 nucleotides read TGTGCCAGCAGGAATACAAGACAAGAGACCCAGTACTTC. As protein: CASRNTRQETQYF.

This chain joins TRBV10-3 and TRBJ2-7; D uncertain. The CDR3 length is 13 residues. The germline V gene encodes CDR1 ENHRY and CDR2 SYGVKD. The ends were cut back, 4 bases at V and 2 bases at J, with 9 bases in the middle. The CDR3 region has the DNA TGTGCCATCAGTGCACAGTCAACCTACGAGCAGTACTTC. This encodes CAISAQSTYEQYF.

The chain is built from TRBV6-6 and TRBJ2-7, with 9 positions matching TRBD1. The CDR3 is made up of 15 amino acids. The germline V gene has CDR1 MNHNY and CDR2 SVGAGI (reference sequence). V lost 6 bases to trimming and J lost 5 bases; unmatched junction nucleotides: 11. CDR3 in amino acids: CASRSPGTGPHEQYF. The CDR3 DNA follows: TGTGCCAGCAGGTCCCCCGGGACAGGGCCACACGAGCAGTACTTC.

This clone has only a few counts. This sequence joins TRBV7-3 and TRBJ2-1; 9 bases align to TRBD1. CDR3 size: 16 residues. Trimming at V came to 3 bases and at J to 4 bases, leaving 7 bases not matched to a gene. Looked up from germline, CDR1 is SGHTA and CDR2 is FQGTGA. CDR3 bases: TGTGCCAGCAGCTTCACCGGGACAGGGAGTTACAATGAGCAGTTCTTC. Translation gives CASSFTGTGSYNEQFF. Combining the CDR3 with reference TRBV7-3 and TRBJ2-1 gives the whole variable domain GAGVSQTPSNKVTEKGKYVELRCDPISGHTALYWYRQSLGQGPEFLIYFQGTGAADDSGLPNDRFFAVRPEGSVSTLKIQRTERGDSAVYLCASSFTGTGSYNEQFFGPGTRLTVL.

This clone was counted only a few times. CDR3 bases: TGTGCCATCAGTGAGAACCGACAGGGGGATAGGGGCTACACCTTC. Encoded protein: CAISENRQGDRGYTF. The V call is TRBV10-3, the J call TRBJ1-2; 9 bases agree with TRBD1. The CDR3 is made up of 15 amino acids. With 2 bases clipped from V and 8 bases from J, the junction kept 9 bases outside the gene matches. Germline V gives CDR1 ENHRY, CDR2 SYGVKD.

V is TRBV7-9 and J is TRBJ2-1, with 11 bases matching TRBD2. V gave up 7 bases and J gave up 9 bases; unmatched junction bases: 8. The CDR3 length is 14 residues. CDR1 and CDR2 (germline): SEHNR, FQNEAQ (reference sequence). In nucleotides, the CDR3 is TGTGCCAGCAACCGACTAGCGGGGAACGGTGAGCAGTTCTTC. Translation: CASNRLAGNGEQFF.

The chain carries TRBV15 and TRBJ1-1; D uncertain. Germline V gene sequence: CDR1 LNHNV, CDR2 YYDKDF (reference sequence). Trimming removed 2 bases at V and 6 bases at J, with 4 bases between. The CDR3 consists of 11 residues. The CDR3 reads CATSRQSEAFF. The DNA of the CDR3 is TGTGCCACCAGCAGACAGTCTGAAGCTTTCTTT.

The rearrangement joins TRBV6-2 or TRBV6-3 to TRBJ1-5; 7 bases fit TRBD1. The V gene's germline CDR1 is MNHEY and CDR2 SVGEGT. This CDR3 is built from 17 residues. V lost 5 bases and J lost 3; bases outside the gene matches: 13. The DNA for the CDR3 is TGTGCCAGCAGTACCTACCCAGGGGGGGCGGACAATCAGCCCCAGCATTTT. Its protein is CASSTYPGGADNQPQHF.